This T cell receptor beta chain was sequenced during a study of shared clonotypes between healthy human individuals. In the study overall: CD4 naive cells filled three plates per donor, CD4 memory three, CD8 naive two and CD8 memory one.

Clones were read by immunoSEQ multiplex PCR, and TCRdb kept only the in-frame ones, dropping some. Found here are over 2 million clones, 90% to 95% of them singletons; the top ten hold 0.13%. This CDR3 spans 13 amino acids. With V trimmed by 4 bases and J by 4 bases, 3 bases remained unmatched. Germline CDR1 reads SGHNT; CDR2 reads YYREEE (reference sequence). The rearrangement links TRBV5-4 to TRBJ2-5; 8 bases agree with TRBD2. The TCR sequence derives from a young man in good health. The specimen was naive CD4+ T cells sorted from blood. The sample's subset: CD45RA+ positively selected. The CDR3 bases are TGTGCCAGCAGCCAAGGACTAGCAGAGACCCAGTACTTC. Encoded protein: CASSQGLAETQYF.